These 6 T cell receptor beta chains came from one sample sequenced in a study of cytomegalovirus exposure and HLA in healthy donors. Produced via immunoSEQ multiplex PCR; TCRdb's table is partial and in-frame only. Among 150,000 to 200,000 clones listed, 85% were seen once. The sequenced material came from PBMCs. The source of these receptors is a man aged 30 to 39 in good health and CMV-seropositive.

The chain's CDR3 is CASSQGPAAGGENEQYF. CDR3 coding DNA: TGCGCCAGCAGCCAGGGCCCCGCGGCGGGCGGGGAGAACGAGCAGTACTTC. This sequence joins TRBV4-1 and TRBJ2-7; TRBD2 might be the D (6 bases). The CDR3 has 17 amino acids. CDR1 MGHRA and CDR2 YSYEKL come from the germline V gene. V lost 3 bases, J lost 5 bases, and 23 bases lay in between.

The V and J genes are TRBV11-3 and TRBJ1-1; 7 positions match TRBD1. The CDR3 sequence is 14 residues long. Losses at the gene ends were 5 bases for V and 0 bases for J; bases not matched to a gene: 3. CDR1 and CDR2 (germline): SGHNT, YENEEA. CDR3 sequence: CASSVGQMNTEAFF. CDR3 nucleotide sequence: TGTGCCAGCAGCGTGGGACAGATGAACACTGAAGCTTTCTTT.

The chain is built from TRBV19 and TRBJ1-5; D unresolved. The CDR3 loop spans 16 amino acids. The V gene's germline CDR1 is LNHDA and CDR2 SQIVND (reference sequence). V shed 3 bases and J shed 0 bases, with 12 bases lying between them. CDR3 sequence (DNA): TGTGCCAGTAGTATCGGCGGGTCCTATAGCAATCAGCCCCAGCATTTT. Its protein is CASSIGGSYSNQPQHF.

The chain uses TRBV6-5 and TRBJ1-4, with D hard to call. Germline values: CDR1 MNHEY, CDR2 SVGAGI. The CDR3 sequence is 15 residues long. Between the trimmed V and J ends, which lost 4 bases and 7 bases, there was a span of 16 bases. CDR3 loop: CASSLQQPFVEKLFF. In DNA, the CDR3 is TGTGCCAGCAGTTTACAGCAGCCCTTTGTTGAAAAACTGTTTTTT.

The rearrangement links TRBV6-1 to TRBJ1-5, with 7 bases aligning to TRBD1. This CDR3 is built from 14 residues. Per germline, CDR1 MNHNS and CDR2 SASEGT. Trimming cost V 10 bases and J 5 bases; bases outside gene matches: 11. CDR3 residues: CATNEGQTYQPQHF. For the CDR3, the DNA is TGTGCCACCAATGAGGGACAGACATATCAGCCCCAGCATTTT.

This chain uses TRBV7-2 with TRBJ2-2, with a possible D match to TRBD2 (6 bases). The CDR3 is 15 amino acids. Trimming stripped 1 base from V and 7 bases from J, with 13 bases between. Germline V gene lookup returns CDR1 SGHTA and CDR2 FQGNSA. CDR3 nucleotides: TGTGCCAGCAGCTTAGGGGGGGACGGATTCGGGGAGCTGTTTTTT. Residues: CASSLGGDGFGELFF. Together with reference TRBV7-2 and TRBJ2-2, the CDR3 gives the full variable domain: GAGVSQSPSNKVTEKGKDVELRCDPISGHTALYWYRQSLGQGLEFLIYFQGNSAPDKSGLPSDRFSAERTGGSVSTLTIQRTQQEDSAVYLCASSLGGDGFGELFFGEGSRLTVL.